This T cell receptor beta chain was documented in a study of blood T cell repertoires in COVID-19. Study-level background: T cells, B-cell-depleted T cells, or PBMCs supplied cDNA or gDNA.

CDR3 size: 16 residues. The junction had 10 bases not matched to a gene; V was cut back by 0 bases and J by 6 bases. Germline assignment: CDR1 MGHRA and CDR2 YSYEKL. Source study methods: Estimates of nucleated cell counts were drawn from the amplification of reference gene primers. Only in-frame clones appear in the TCRdb table, and some are missing; sequencing was by immunoSEQ multiplex PCR. V, J and clone size were drawn from that table, and D and trimming were deduced from the DNA. The table lists over 200,000 clones, 87% of them singletons. The source is a woman aged 50 to 60 with acute or convalescent COVID-19. The V call is TRBV4-1, the J call TRBJ1-2, with 7 positions matching TRBD1. The specimen sequenced was peripheral blood. The chain's CDR3 is CASSQDQPGGIDGYTF. The CDR3 DNA is TGCGCCAGCAGCCAAGATCAGCCAGGGGGAATCGATGGCTACACCTTC.